This is a list of T cell receptor beta chains from one sample in a study of blood T cell repertoires in COVID-19. Some clones are missing from TCRdb's copy, which holds only in-frame ones; the method was immunoSEQ multiplex PCR. Of 350,000 to 400,000 clones detected, 90% appear once; the ten largest clones hold about 6.8%. The sample was peripheral blood. The receptors stem from a young man with active or convalescent COVID-19. The CDR3 runs from the conserved cysteine through the conserved F or W. The order of the fields is V gene, clone size, J gene, D gene, CDR3 protein, CDR3 DNA. D genes are given only for firm matches. Clone size is not always given. Where it is, it says once, few, many or a class for expanded clones.

V gene: TRBV6-1; clone size: -; J gene: TRBJ2-7; D gene: TRBD2; CDR3 protein: CASSEERASGRATYEQYF; CDR3 DNA: TGTGCCAGCAGTGAAGAGAGGGCTAGCGGGAGGGCCACCTACGAGCAGTACTTC
V gene: TRBV5-1; clone size: once; J gene: TRBJ2-5; D gene: TRBD2; CDR3 protein: CASLSGGSGEETQYF; CDR3 DNA: TGCGCCAGCCTCTCGGGGGGAAGCGGGGAAGAGACCCAGTACTTC
V gene: TRBV29-1; clone size: -; J gene: TRBJ2-2; D gene: TRBD2; CDR3 protein: CSVELASGGTNTGELFF; CDR3 DNA: TGCAGCGTTGAGTTGGCTAGCGGGGGTACGAACACCGGGGAGCTGTTTTTT
V gene: TRBV28; clone size: -; J gene: TRBJ1-4; D gene: TRBD1; CDR3 protein: CASSPGQTVEKLFF; CDR3 DNA: TGTGCCAGCAGCCCGGGACAGACCGTTGAAAAACTGTTTTTT
V gene: TRBV6-5; clone size: -; J gene: TRBJ2-7; D gene: TRBD2; CDR3 protein: CASSYRGGAYEQYF; CDR3 DNA: TGTGCCAGCAGTTATCGCGGGGGAGCCTACGAGCAGTACTTC
V gene: TRBV7-2; clone size: once; J gene: TRBJ2-7; D gene: TRBD1; CDR3 protein: CASRGDRGQSKEQYF; CDR3 DNA: TGTGCCAGCAGGGGGGACAGGGGGCAGTCGAAAGAGCAGTACTTC
V gene: TRBV7-6; clone size: -; J gene: TRBJ1-1; D gene: TRBD1; CDR3 protein: CASRRTGLMNTEAFF; CDR3 DNA: TGTGCCAGCAGGAGGACAGGACTCATGAACACTGAAGCTTTCTTT
V gene: TRBV6-5; clone size: once; J gene: TRBJ1-2; D gene: -; CDR3 protein: CASSYSSRGASYGYTF; CDR3 DNA: TGTGCCAGCAGTTACTCATCTCGGGGTGCCAGCTATGGCTACACCTTC
V gene: TRBV18; clone size: few; J gene: TRBJ1-2; D gene: -; CDR3 protein: CASSPTGLNYGYTF; CDR3 DNA: TGTGCCAGCTCACCAACGGGACTTAACTATGGCTACACCTTC
V gene: TRBV29-1; clone size: -; J gene: TRBJ1-2; D gene: TRBD1; CDR3 protein: CSAGQGYGYTF; CDR3 DNA: TGCAGCGCTGGACAGGGGTATGGCTACACCTTC
V gene: TRBV6-2/TRBV6-3; clone size: once; J gene: TRBJ2-7; D gene: TRBD1; CDR3 protein: CASSPGTAPSYEQYF; CDR3 DNA: TGTGCCAGCAGTCCCGGGACAGCTCCCTCCTACGAGCAGTACTTC
V gene: TRBV28; clone size: once; J gene: TRBJ2-2; D gene: -; CDR3 protein: CASSSTGQNTGELFF; CDR3 DNA: TGTGCCAGCAGTTCGACGGGACAGAACACCGGGGAGCTGTTTTTT
V gene: TRBV10-3; clone size: -; J gene: TRBJ2-7; D gene: TRBD1; CDR3 protein: CAISESRQGPDEQYF; CDR3 DNA: TGTGCCATCAGTGAGTCGAGACAGGGACCCGACGAGCAGTACTTC
V gene: TRBV7-9; clone size: -; J gene: TRBJ1-4; D gene: -; CDR3 protein: CASSPGGGKGEKLFF; CDR3 DNA: TGTGCCAGCAGCCCTGGGGGGGGGAAAGGTGAAAAACTGTTTTTT
V gene: TRBV6-5; clone size: -; J gene: TRBJ1-2; D gene: TRBD1; CDR3 protein: CASSYSGTGVGYTF; CDR3 DNA: TGTGCCAGCAGTTACTCAGGGACAGGGGTCGGCTACACCTTC
V gene: TRBV28; clone size: -; J gene: TRBJ1-2; D gene: -; CDR3 protein: CASRTSGEGNYGYTF; CDR3 DNA: TGTGCCAGCAGGACCTCGGGGGAGGGTAACTATGGCTACACCTTC
V gene: TRBV6-2/TRBV6-3; clone size: -; J gene: TRBJ2-1; D gene: TRBD2; CDR3 protein: CASSYRTGGPPNEQFF; CDR3 DNA: TGTGCCAGCAGTTACCGTACGGGAGGGCCTCCTAATGAGCAGTTCTTC
V gene: TRBV7-8; clone size: -; J gene: TRBJ2-2; D gene: TRBD2; CDR3 protein: CASSLAGGLAGELFF; CDR3 DNA: TGTGCCAGCAGCTTAGCGGGGGGGTTGGCCGGGGAGCTGTTTTTT
V gene: TRBV11-2; clone size: -; J gene: TRBJ1-4; D gene: TRBD1; CDR3 protein: CASSRDRGEKLFF; CDR3 DNA: TGTGCCAGCAGCCGAGACAGGGGTGAAAAACTGTTTTTT
V gene: TRBV7-9; clone size: few; J gene: TRBJ2-7; D gene: -; CDR3 protein: CASSLVSQDSLYEQYF; CDR3 DNA: TGTGCCAGCAGCCTCGTCTCCCAGGACAGTCTCTACGAGCAGTACTTC
V gene: TRBV4-1; clone size: -; J gene: TRBJ2-3; D gene: TRBD2; CDR3 protein: CASSQASGRAVDTQYF; CDR3 DNA: TGCGCCAGCAGCCAAGCAAGCGGGAGGGCTGTAGATACGCAGTATTTT
V gene: TRBV25-1; clone size: -; J gene: TRBJ2-2; D gene: -; CDR3 protein: CASSVASTNTGELFF; CDR3 DNA: TGTGCCAGCAGTGTGGCCAGTACGAACACCGGGGAGCTGTTTTTT
V gene: TRBV28; clone size: -; J gene: TRBJ2-1; D gene: TRBD1; CDR3 protein: CASSRATGGAYNEQFF; CDR3 DNA: TGTGCCAGCAGCAGAGCGACAGGGGGCGCCTACAATGAGCAGTTCTTC
V gene: TRBV4-2; clone size: -; J gene: TRBJ2-1; D gene: TRBD2; CDR3 protein: CASSQDGTSGGQYNEQFF; CDR3 DNA: TGTGCCAGCAGCCAAGATGGGACTAGCGGGGGACAATACAATGAGCAGTTCTTC
V gene: TRBV6-4; clone size: once; J gene: TRBJ2-1; D gene: TRBD2; CDR3 protein: CASSPLAGGGNEQFF; CDR3 DNA: TGTGCCAGCAGTCCTTTAGCGGGGGGTGGCAATGAGCAGTTCTTC
V gene: TRBV20-1; clone size: -; J gene: TRBJ1-1; D gene: -; CDR3 protein: CSASPDYTEAFF; CDR3 DNA: TGCAGTGCTAGTCCCGACTACACTGAAGCTTTCTTT
V gene: TRBV18; clone size: -; J gene: TRBJ1-5; D gene: TRBD1; CDR3 protein: CASSDRQGAGQPQHF; CDR3 DNA: TGTGCCAGCTCAGATCGACAGGGGGCAGGCCAGCCCCAGCATTTT
V gene: TRBV29-1; clone size: -; J gene: TRBJ2-7; D gene: -; CDR3 protein: CSVSDSPSYEQYF; CDR3 DNA: TGCAGCGTTAGTGACAGTCCCTCCTACGAGCAGTACTTC
V gene: TRBV4-2; clone size: once; J gene: TRBJ2-7; D gene: TRBD1; CDR3 protein: CASSPAGTGGGQYF; CDR3 DNA: TGTGCCAGCAGCCCCGCCGGGACAGGGGGAGGGCAGTACTTC
V gene: TRBV7-9; clone size: -; J gene: TRBJ1-1; D gene: TRBD1; CDR3 protein: CASSEGDRAEAFF; CDR3 DNA: TGTGCCAGCAGCGAAGGGGACAGGGCTGAAGCTTTCTTT
V gene: TRBV18; clone size: -; J gene: TRBJ1-4; D gene: -; CDR3 protein: CASSGARSDEKLFF; CDR3 DNA: TGTGCCAGCTCAGGGGCAAGGTCGGATGAAAAACTGTTTTTT
V gene: TRBV27; clone size: -; J gene: TRBJ2-1; D gene: -; CDR3 protein: CASSSIPADEQFF; CDR3 DNA: TGTGCCAGCAGTTCAATCCCCGCGGATGAGCAGTTCTTC
V gene: TRBV28; clone size: -; J gene: TRBJ1-3; D gene: -; CDR3 protein: CASSDLISGNTIYF; CDR3 DNA: TGTGCCAGCAGTGATCTAATCTCTGGAAACACCATATATTTT
V gene: TRBV7-9; clone size: -; J gene: TRBJ2-3; D gene: -; CDR3 protein: CASSPRRSTDTQYF; CDR3 DNA: TGTGCCAGCAGCCCGCGGAGGAGCACAGATACGCAGTATTTT
V gene: TRBV6-5; clone size: -; J gene: TRBJ1-4; D gene: -; CDR3 protein: CARAVEGEKLFF; CDR3 DNA: TGTGCCAGAGCGGTGGAGGGAGAAAAACTGTTTTTT
V gene: TRBV19; clone size: -; J gene: TRBJ2-7; D gene: TRBD2; CDR3 protein: CASSSGTSGSDEQYF; CDR3 DNA: TGTGCCAGTAGTTCAGGGACTAGCGGGAGCGACGAGCAGTACTTC
V gene: TRBV7-9; clone size: -; J gene: TRBJ2-1; D gene: -; CDR3 protein: CASSLGGTEQFF; CDR3 DNA: TGTGCCAGCAGCTTAGGCGGAACCGAGCAGTTCTTC
V gene: TRBV15; clone size: -; J gene: TRBJ1-4; D gene: -; CDR3 protein: CATSLGRGALEKLFF; CDR3 DNA: TGTGCCACCAGCCTCGGGAGGGGAGCCCTTGAAAAACTGTTTTTT
V gene: TRBV6-5; clone size: -; J gene: TRBJ1-6; D gene: -; CDR3 protein: CASSYSQDRRNSPLHF; CDR3 DNA: TGTGCCAGCAGTTACTCGCAGGACAGAAGAAATTCACCCCTCCACTTT
V gene: TRBV11-2; clone size: -; J gene: TRBJ2-2; D gene: -; CDR3 protein: CASSLGTTNTGELFF; CDR3 DNA: TGTGCCAGCAGCTTAGGGACAACTAACACCGGGGAGCTGTTTTTT
V gene: TRBV7-8; clone size: -; J gene: TRBJ2-7; D gene: -; CDR3 protein: CASSLTYEQYF; CDR3 DNA: TGTGCCAGCAGCCTAACCTACGAGCAGTACTTC
V gene: TRBV15; clone size: -; J gene: TRBJ1-4; D gene: -; CDR3 protein: CATSEGTNEKLFF; CDR3 DNA: TGTGCCACCAGCGAGGGAACTAATGAAAAACTGTTTTTT
V gene: TRBV5-6; clone size: -; J gene: TRBJ2-1; D gene: -; CDR3 protein: CASGTRGFGEQFF; CDR3 DNA: TGTGCCAGCGGTACTCGGGGTTTCGGTGAGCAGTTCTTC
V gene: TRBV10-3; clone size: -; J gene: TRBJ2-7; D gene: TRBD2; CDR3 protein: CAISNPGTSGYEQYF; CDR3 DNA: TGTGCCATCAGTAACCCCGGGACTAGCGGATACGAGCAGTACTTC
V gene: TRBV28; clone size: -; J gene: TRBJ1-5; D gene: TRBD1; CDR3 protein: CASSTRTGGRQPQHF; CDR3 DNA: TGTGCCAGCAGTACCCGGACAGGGGGCCGTCAGCCCCAGCATTTT
V gene: TRBV28; clone size: -; J gene: TRBJ2-7; D gene: TRBD1; CDR3 protein: CASSPTPGTGSYEQYF; CDR3 DNA: TGTGCCAGCAGCCCTACCCCCGGGACAGGGTCCTACGAGCAGTACTTC
V gene: TRBV2; clone size: -; J gene: TRBJ1-4; D gene: -; CDR3 protein: CASMLQGVGEKLFF; CDR3 DNA: TGTGCCAGCATGTTACAGGGTGTCGGTGAAAAACTGTTTTTT
V gene: TRBV28; clone size: -; J gene: TRBJ2-3; D gene: -; CDR3 protein: CASSLVIGTPTDTQYF; CDR3 DNA: TGTGCCAGCAGTTTAGTTATCGGGACTCCCACAGATACGCAGTATTTT
V gene: TRBV4-1; clone size: -; J gene: TRBJ2-7; D gene: -; CDR3 protein: CASSRKREVYEQYF; CDR3 DNA: TGCGCCAGCAGCCGGAAACGAGAGGTCTACGAGCAGTACTTC